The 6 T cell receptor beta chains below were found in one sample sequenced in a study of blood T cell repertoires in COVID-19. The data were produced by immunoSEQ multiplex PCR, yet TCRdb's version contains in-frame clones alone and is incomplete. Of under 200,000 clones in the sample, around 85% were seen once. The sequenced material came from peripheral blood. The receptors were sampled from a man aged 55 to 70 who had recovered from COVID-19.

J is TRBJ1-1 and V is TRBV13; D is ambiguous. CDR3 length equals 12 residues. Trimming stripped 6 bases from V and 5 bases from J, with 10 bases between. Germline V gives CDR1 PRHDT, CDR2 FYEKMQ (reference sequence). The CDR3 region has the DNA TGTGCCAGCAGGCCCAGCGGGACTGAAGCTTTCTTT. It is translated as CASRPSGTEAFF.

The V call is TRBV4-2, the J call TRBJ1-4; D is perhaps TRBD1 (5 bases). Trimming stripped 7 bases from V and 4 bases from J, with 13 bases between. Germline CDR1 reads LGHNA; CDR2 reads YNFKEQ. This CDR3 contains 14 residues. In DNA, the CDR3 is TGTGCCAGCAAAGGGGTGGACTATAATGAAAAACTGTTTTTT. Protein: CASKGVDYNEKLFF.

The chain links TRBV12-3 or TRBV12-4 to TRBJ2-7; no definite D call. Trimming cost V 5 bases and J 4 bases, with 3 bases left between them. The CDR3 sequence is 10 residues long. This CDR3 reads CASSPYEQYF. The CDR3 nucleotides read TGTGCCAGCAGTCCATACGAGCAGTACTTC.

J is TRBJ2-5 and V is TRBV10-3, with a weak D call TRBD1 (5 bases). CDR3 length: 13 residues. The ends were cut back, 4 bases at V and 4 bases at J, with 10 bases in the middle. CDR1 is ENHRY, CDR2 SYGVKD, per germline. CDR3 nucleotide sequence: TGTGCCATCAGTGCAGGGAATGGAGAGACCCAGTACTTC. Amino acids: CAISAGNGETQYF.

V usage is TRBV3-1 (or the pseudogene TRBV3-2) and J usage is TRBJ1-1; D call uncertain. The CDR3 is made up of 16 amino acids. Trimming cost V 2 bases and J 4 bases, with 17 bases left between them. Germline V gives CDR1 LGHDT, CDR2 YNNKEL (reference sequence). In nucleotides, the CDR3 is TGTGCCAGCAGCCAAAGCGGATTAAGGGATAGCACTGAAGCTTTCTTT. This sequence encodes CASSQSGLRDSTEAFF.

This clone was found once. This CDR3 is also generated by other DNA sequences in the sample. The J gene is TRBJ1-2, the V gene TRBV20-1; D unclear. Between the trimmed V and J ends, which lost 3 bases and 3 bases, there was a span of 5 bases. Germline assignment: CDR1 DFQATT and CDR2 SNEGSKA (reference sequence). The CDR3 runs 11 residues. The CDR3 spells CSASTDYGYTF. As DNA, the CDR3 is TGCAGTGCTAGCACAGACTATGGCTACACCTTC.